The 25 T cell receptor beta chains below come from one sample, sequenced in a study of blood T cell repertoires in COVID-19. Measured with immunoSEQ multiplex PCR; TCRdb has only the in-frame clones, and not every one. Of about 43,000 clones in the sample, roughly 87% were seen once. Sequenced input: peripheral blood. The receptors shown here come from an elderly woman with active COVID-19.

The gene calls are TRBV19 and TRBJ2-2, with 8 bases fitting TRBD1. Per germline, CDR1 LNHDA and CDR2 SQIVND (reference sequence). With V trimmed by 6 bases and J by 1 base, 4 bases remained unmatched. The CDR3 sequence is 15 residues long. In nucleotides, the CDR3 is TGTGCCAGTAGGACCGGGACAGGGAACACCGGGGAGCTGTTTTTT. Translated, it gives CASRTGTGNTGELFF.

The chain carries TRBV29-1 and TRBJ2-3; D might be TRBD1 (5 bases). V dropped 7 bases and J dropped 7 bases, with 15 bases sitting between them. This CDR3 is 12 amino acids long. Germline lookup yields CDR1 SQVTM and CDR2 ANQGSEA. The chain's CDR3 is CSAEPRENTQYF. CDR3 in DNA: TGCAGCGCCGAACCCAGGGAAAATACGCAGTATTTT.

Only one count was recorded for this clone. The V and J genes are TRBV28 and TRBJ2-4; 7 positions match TRBD2. With 3 bases clipped from V and 1 base from J, the junction kept 0 bases outside the gene matches. The germline gives CDR1 MDHEN, CDR2 SYDVKM. The CDR3 has 14 amino acids. The CDR3 DNA reads as TGTGCCAGCAGTTTCGGGAGGGCCAAAAACATTCAGTACTTC. Translating gives CASSFGRAKNIQYF.

The V call is TRBV28, the J call TRBJ2-5, with 9 bases lining up with TRBD2. V gave up 7 bases and J gave up 2 bases; unmatched junction bases: 11. From germline, CDR1 is MDHEN and CDR2 SYDVKM. This CDR3 region has 16 residues. The CDR3 protein is CASTLTSGGKQETQYF. For the CDR3, the DNA is TGTGCCAGCACTCTAACAAGCGGGGGGAAGCAAGAGACCCAGTACTTC.

The chain is built from TRBV2 and TRBJ1-2; tentative D call: TRBD1 (5 bases). The CDR3 has 12 residues. CDR1 and CDR2 from the germline V gene are SNHLY and FYNNEI. V was clipped by 7 bases and J by 0 bases, with 6 bases between them. The CDR3 nucleotides read TGTGCCAGCACCAGGGCTAACTATGGCTACACCTTC. This sequence encodes CASTRANYGYTF.

V is TRBV30 and J is TRBJ1-4; D remains unclear. Germline V gives CDR1 GTSNPN, CDR2 SVGIG (reference sequence). The CDR3 totals 13 residues. The V and J ends lost 3 bases and 6 bases respectively, with 11 bases between them. CDR3 nucleotides: TGTGCCTGGAGGGGCAGCGGGGATGAAAAACTGTTTTTT. This sequence encodes CAWRGSGDEKLFF.

The rearrangement joins TRBV27 to TRBJ2-5; weak D call: TRBD2 (6 bases). Germline CDR1 and CDR2: MNHEY and SMNVEV (reference sequence). Trimming stripped 5 bases from V and 7 bases from J, with 14 bases between. CDR3 size: 13 residues. The chain's CDR3 is CASSPGPGGTQYF. DNA for the CDR3: TGTGCCAGCAGTCCCGGTCCCGGGGGGACCCAGTACTTC.

The CDR3 sequence is CASGERDYFTDTQYF. The CDR3 region has the DNA TGTGCCAGCGGGGAACGGGACTACTTCACAGATACGCAGTATTTT. This chain links TRBV6-6 with TRBJ2-3, with 7 bases fitting TRBD2. This CDR3 is built from 15 residues. V lost 8 bases and J lost 2; bases outside the gene matches: 10. Per germline, CDR1 MNHNY and CDR2 SVGAGI (reference sequence).

The CDR3 nucleotides are TGTGCCAGTAGTAATCAGGGCCGGGATTCACCCCTCCACTTT. Translating it yields CASSNQGRDSPLHF. The chain couples TRBV19 to TRBJ1-6, with D possibly being TRBD1 (5 bases). Germline V lookup: CDR1 LNHDA, CDR2 SQIVND (reference sequence). Trimming removed 4 bases from V and 8 bases from J, with 12 bases in between. The CDR3 consists of 14 residues. Drawing the rest from reference TRBV19 and TRBJ1-6, the complete variable domain is DGGITQSPKYLFRKEGQNVTLSCEQNLNHDAMYWYRQDPGQGLRLIYYSQIVNDFQKGDIAEGYSVSREKKESFPLTVTSAQKNPTAFYLCASSNQGRDSPLHFGNGTRLTVT.

V gene TRBV6-1 combines with J gene TRBJ2-5; 10 nucleotides match TRBD1. Germline values: CDR1 MNHNS, CDR2 SASEGT. The J segment lost 4 bases and the V segment lost 6 bases, leaving 5 bases of the junction unmatched. The CDR3 runs 14 residues. CDR3 sequence reads: CASRTGQGGETQYF. CDR3 sequence (DNA): TGTGCCAGCAGAACCGGACAGGGGGGAGAGACCCAGTACTTC.

This chain connects TRBV6-2 or TRBV6-3 to TRBJ2-4; 8 bases agree with TRBD2. Germline V gene sequence: CDR1 MNHEY, CDR2 SVGEGT. The CDR3 contains 14 residues. After removal of 2 bases from V and 9 bases from J, the junction contained 6 bases not matched to a gene. DNA of the CDR3: TGTGCCAGCAGTTACGGGGGACTAGTTGGCATTCAGTACTTC. It codes for CASSYGGLVGIQYF.

This clone was seen only a few times. The genes are TRBV9 and TRBJ1-6; 7 bases agree with TRBD1. The length of the CDR3 is 14 residues. The germline V gene encodes CDR1 SGDLS and CDR2 YYNGEE. V was pared by 3 bases and J by 6 bases, with 3 bases of the junction left unmatched. The CDR3 is CASSGQGLNSPLHF. DNA for the CDR3: TGTGCCAGCAGCGGACAGGGTCTTAATTCACCCCTCCACTTT. Based on the CDR3 plus reference TRBV9 and TRBJ1-6, the full variable domain is DSGVTQTPKHLITATGQRVTLRCSPRSGDLSVYWYQQSLDQGLQFLIQYYNGEERAKGNILERFSAQQFPDLHSELNLSSLELGDSALYFCASSGQGLNSPLHFGNGTRLTVT.

This chain joins TRBV5-5 and TRBJ2-1; perhaps TRBD1 as D (6 bases). Trimming stripped 2 bases from V and 2 bases from J, with 14 bases between. This CDR3 has 16 residues. CDR1 SGHKS and CDR2 YYEKEE come from the germline V gene (reference sequence). The CDR3, as DNA: TGTGCCAGCAGCTTAGCGGCAGGGGCCACCTACAATGAGCAGTTCTTC. It encodes CASSLAAGATYNEQFF.

The chain is built from TRBV28 and TRBJ1-4; TRBD1 aligns across 10 bases. The CDR3 is made up of 16 amino acids. Trimming removed 6 bases from V and 8 bases from J; junction bases left unmatched: 12. Germline V gene sequence: CDR1 MDHEN, CDR2 SYDVKM. The CDR3 here is CASRARDRGESEKLFF. CDR3 coding DNA: TGTGCCAGCAGAGCCCGGGACAGGGGAGAATCGGAAAAACTGTTTTTT.

The chain carries TRBV5-1 and TRBJ2-7, with 8 bases identical to TRBD2. This CDR3 has 12 residues. Trimming removed 4 bases from V and 6 bases from J; junction bases left unmatched: 3. Germline-derived CDR1 and CDR2 are SGHRS and YFSETQ. The DNA for the CDR3 is TGCGCCAGCAGCCGGGAGGGTACCGAGCAGTACTTC. Translating it yields CASSREGTEQYF.

The rearrangement links TRBV7-2 to TRBJ2-7, with D possibly matching TRBD2 (5 bases). This CDR3 has 14 residues. Trimming cost V 1 base and J 2 bases, with 9 bases left between them. Germline V CDR1 and CDR2: SGHTA, FQGNSA. The CDR3 sequence: CASSLGRGTYEQYF. The CDR3 nucleotides are TGTGCCAGCAGCTTAGGTCGGGGAACCTACGAGCAGTACTTC.

J is TRBJ1-1 and V is TRBV6-2 or TRBV6-3; D might be TRBD1 (5 bases). CDR1 and CDR2 (germline): MNHEY, SVGEGT. Trimming cost V 4 bases and J 4 bases, with 19 bases left between them. The length of the CDR3 is 16 residues. The CDR3 spells CASSWSIQGIGTEAFF. Here the CDR3 DNA reads TGTGCCAGCAGTTGGTCGATTCAGGGTATTGGCACTGAAGCTTTCTTT.

The chain uses TRBV13 and TRBJ2-5; 14 bases map to TRBD2. V lost 6 bases to trimming and J lost 9 bases; unmatched junction nucleotides: 9. Germline V gene data show CDR1 as PRHDT and CDR2 as FYEKMQ (reference sequence). CDR3 length equals 15 residues. In DNA form, the CDR3 reads TGTGCCAGCAGTCGGACTAGCGGGGGGTCCGGGGCCCAGTACTTC. This translates into CASSRTSGGSGAQYF.

The V gene is TRBV28, the J gene TRBJ2-1; 10 bases align to TRBD2. CDR1 is MDHEN, CDR2 SYDVKM, per germline. V shed 2 bases and J 7 bases; nucleotides not matched to a gene: 11. There are 17 residues in the CDR3. The CDR3 here is CASSLEKLAGFYNEQFF. CDR3 in DNA: TGTGCCAGCAGTTTAGAGAAACTAGCGGGGTTTTATAATGAGCAGTTCTTC.

The gene calls are TRBV18 and TRBJ1-2, with 8 bases fitting TRBD1. This CDR3 is built from 13 residues. Germline assignment: CDR1 KGHSH and CDR2 LQKENI. Losses at the gene ends were 4 bases for V and 8 bases for J; bases not matched to a gene: 6. Here the CDR3 DNA reads TGTGCCAGCTCACGCAGGGGGCAGGAGGGCTACACCTTC. Its translation: CASSRRGQEGYTF.

The chain has TRBV27 and TRBJ2-2, with TRBD1 matching 11 bases. CDR1 MNHEY and CDR2 SMNVEV come from the germline V gene (reference sequence). The CDR3 has 14 amino acids. V gave up 6 bases and J gave up 6 bases; unmatched junction bases: 3. DNA of the CDR3: TGTGCCAGCAGACCGGGACAGGGGGCCGGGGAGCTGTTTTTT. It yields the protein CASRPGQGAGELFF.

The chain is built from TRBV5-3 and TRBJ1-2; 8 nucleotides match TRBD1. TRBV5-3 is designated an ORF whose function remains uncertain. The CDR3 has 18 residues. V gave up 3 bases and J gave up 3 bases; unmatched junction bases: 16. The CDR3 here is CARSWDRTGCYWDYGYTF. CDR3 in DNA: TGTGCCAGAAGCTGGGACCGGACAGGGTGCTATTGGGACTATGGCTACACCTTC.

The V call is TRBV15, the J call TRBJ2-3; D is unclear. Germline V CDR1 and CDR2: LNHNV, YYDKDF (reference sequence). The V gene lost 0 bases and the J gene lost 14 bases, with 12 bases spanning the gap. This CDR3 has 12 residues. CDR3 protein: CATSREAGLPYF. The CDR3 DNA reads as TGTGCCACCAGCAGAGAGGCTGGGCTTCCGTATTTT.

This clone was seen a single time. The gene calls are TRBV7-9 and TRBJ1-1; 7 bases line up with TRBD1. This CDR3 contains 14 residues. The V segment lost 2 bases and the J segment 4 bases; nucleotides outside the gene matches: 4. Germline V gene data show CDR1 as SEHNR and CDR2 as FQNEAQ (reference sequence). The chain's CDR3 is CASSLSAGGTEAFF. The CDR3 DNA sequence: TGTGCCAGCAGCTTATCCGCAGGGGGCACTGAAGCTTTCTTT.

This chain joins TRBV14 and TRBJ2-2; possible D gene TRBD2, 7 bases. V was pared by 6 bases and J by 4 bases, with 12 bases between. This CDR3 is built from 14 residues. The germline CDR1 and CDR2 sequences are SGHDN and FVKESK. The CDR3 DNA sequence: TGTGCCAGCAGGGGGGCTAGCGGCACCGGGGAGCTGTTTTTT. Amino acids: CASRGASGTGELFF.